This T cell receptor beta chain was recovered during a study of control samples from healthy donors and cancer patients. V gave up 6 bases and J gave up 8 bases; unmatched junction bases: 6. Per the germline V gene, CDR1 is MGHDK and CDR2 is SYGVNS. CDR3 length equals 13 residues. Generated by immunoSEQ multiplex PCR, the TCRdb table keeps only in-frame clones and is missing some. The sample has approximately 98,000 clones, 70% to 85% seen once. The receptor's source is a man younger than 30 in good health. The chain recombines TRBV25-1 with TRBJ1-1, with TRBD1 identical over 10 bases. Sequenced sample: blood. This CDR3 reads CASSPRTGGEAFF. The CDR3 DNA reads TGTGCCAGCAGCCCCCGGACAGGGGGAGAAGCTTTCTTT.